Below, 20 T cell receptor beta chains from the same sample are listed, as sequenced in a study of T cell repertoires in cytomegalovirus infection. Their antigens are not known. TCRdb redid the calling of the reads with MiXCR, one entry per CDR3 protein. The sample gives some 150,000 distinct CDR3 sequences, around 30% of which show up once; around half is in the top ten. This specimen was CD8+ T cells from cultured PBMCs, taken from culture after CMV antigen stimulation. These receptors all stem from a human donor in good health (CMV status not recorded). Some clones in this sample may be carry-over from other donors' samples.

This clonotype occurred many times. The rearrangement joins TRBV5-1 to TRBJ2-7; D gene ambiguous. This CDR3 spans 12 amino acids. With 4 bases removed from V and 5 bases from J, the gap between germline ends came to 10 bases. Germline values: CDR1 SGHRS, CDR2 YFSETQ. Here the CDR3 reads CASSIGRDEQYF. In DNA, the CDR3 is TGCGCCAGCAGCATCGGAAGGGACGAGCAGTACTTC.

V gene TRBV4-2 combines with J gene TRBJ1-4; no clear D. The CDR3 has 12 amino acids. Trimming removed 2 bases at V and 8 bases at J, with 6 bases between. The germline V gene has CDR1 LGHNA and CDR2 YNFKEQ. The CDR3 protein is CASSQLGEKLFF. The CDR3 DNA follows: TGTGCCAGCAGCCAACTGGGGGAAAAACTGTTTTTT.

The chain joins TRBV25-1 to TRBJ2-1, with TRBD2 matching 10 bases. The CDR3 has 15 residues. Germline V gene lookup returns CDR1 MGHDK and CDR2 SYGVNS. J gave up 9 bases and V 3 bases, and 8 bases lay outside the gene matches. As DNA, the CDR3 is TGTGCCAGCAGTGACTCGAGCGGGGGGGCCCTTGAGCAGTTCTTC. Translation gives CASSDSSGGALEQFF.

The V and J genes are TRBV10-3 and TRBJ2-2, with D hard to call. The CDR3 length is 13 residues. V lost 0 bases and J 11 bases, leaving 10 bases between the germline ends. Per germline, CDR1 ENHRY and CDR2 SYGVKD. DNA of the CDR3: TGTGCCATCAGTGAGTCGATGGGAAGAGAGCTGTTTTTT. Residues: CAISESMGRELFF.

This clonotype was recorded at least ten times. V is TRBV27 and J is TRBJ2-2; D not resolved. The germline V and J ends were trimmed by 0 bases and 8 bases, with 13 bases remaining between them. CDR1 and CDR2 from the germline V gene are MNHEY and SMNVEV (reference sequence). The CDR3 has 15 amino acids. For the CDR3, the DNA is TGTGCCAGCAGTTTATCGATGAGCATGGGGGGGGAGCTGTTTTTT. Translating it yields CASSLSMSMGGELFF.

The chain employs TRBV3-1 and TRBJ2-7; D not resolved. V was trimmed by 5 bases and J by 7 bases, leaving 12 bases between them. This CDR3 comprises 12 residues. Per germline, CDR1 LGHDT and CDR2 YNNKEL (reference sequence). In DNA form, the CDR3 reads TGTGCCAGCAGCGCAGCGACCCGGGAGCAGTACTTC. As protein: CASSAATREQYF.

This clonotype was seen a few times. The V call is TRBV7-9, the J call TRBJ2-7; D possibly corresponds to TRBD1 (6 bases). Germline values: CDR1 SEHNR, CDR2 FQNEAQ (reference sequence). Trimming removed 5 bases at V and 0 bases at J, with 11 bases between. This CDR3 region has 14 residues. CDR3 sequence (DNA): TGTGCCAGCAGCCACCGGGACACCTCCTACGAGCAGTACTTC. Translating gives CASSHRDTSYEQYF.

By sample share, this clonotype is medium-sized (0.01 to 0.1%). The chain combines TRBV12-3 or TRBV12-4 with TRBJ2-1; TRBD2 aligns across 8 bases. The V segment lost 6 bases and the J segment 7 bases; nucleotides outside the gene matches: 11. The CDR3 is 15 residues long. The CDR3: CASSPGGARGNEQFF. Written as DNA, the CDR3 is TGTGCCAGCAGCCCCGGGGGGGCCAGGGGTAATGAGCAGTTCTTC.

In this sample, this clonotype turned up once. The chain links TRBV7-6 to TRBJ1-1; D is unresolved. V dropped 3 bases and J dropped 5 bases, with 19 bases sitting between them. Germline V lookup: CDR1 SGHVS, CDR2 FNYEAQ. The CDR3 is 16 residues long. The CDR3 region has the DNA TGTGCCAGCAGCTTCCCCACAGAGGGTGCGAAAACTGAAGCTTTCTTT. This gives the protein CASSFPTEGAKTEAFF. Full variable domain (missing parts from reference TRBV7-6 and TRBJ1-1): GAGVSQSPRYKVTKRGQDVALRCDPISGHVSLYWYRQALGQGPEFLTYFNYEAQQDKSGLPNDRFSAERPEGSISTLTIQRTEQRDSAMYRCASSFPTEGAKTEAFFGQGTRLTVV.

The chain joins TRBV6-1 to TRBJ2-2; possible D gene TRBD1, 6 bases. Deletions cut 6 bases from V and 1 base from J, with 15 bases between. CDR3 length: 16 amino acids. Germline V CDR1 and CDR2: MNHNS, SASEGT. The CDR3 DNA reads as TGTGCCAGCAGCCGTTACTCGGGACAGAACACCGGGGAGCTGTTTTTT. It is translated as CASSRYSGQNTGELFF.

V and J are TRBV20-1 and TRBJ1-2, with D uncertain. The CDR3 is 13 amino acids. Deletions cut 0 bases from V and 8 bases from J, with 13 bases between. Germline V gives CDR1 DFQATT, CDR2 SNEGSKA (reference sequence). In DNA form, the CDR3 reads TGCAGTGCTAGAGATGGCGGGGTAAACGGCTACACCTTC. Amino acid sequence: CSARDGGVNGYTF.

The chain combines TRBV12-3 or TRBV12-4 with TRBJ2-2, with D possibly being TRBD1 (5 bases). V was trimmed by 6 bases and J by 7 bases, leaving 9 bases between them. The CDR3 consists of 12 residues. The CDR3 DNA reads as TGTGCCAGCAGATGGGGCGGCGGGGAGCTGTTTTTT. Translation gives CASRWGGGELFF.

Notes on this clonotype: Given a much more abundant clone one base away, this may be a read error. The chain combines TRBV7-2 with TRBJ1-2, with D hard to call. Between the trimmed V and J ends, which lost 9 bases and 1 base, there was a span of 24 bases. Per germline, CDR1 SGHTA and CDR2 FQGNSA. This CDR3 has 17 residues. The CDR3 coding sequence is TGTGCCAGGAGCCCAACTCGTTTGGACTCTCATAACTATGGCTACACCTTC. Translation gives CARSPTRLDSHNYGYTF. Supplemented by reference TRBV7-2 and TRBJ1-2, the full variable domain reads GAGVSQSPSNKVTEKGKDVELRCDPISGHTALYWYRQSLGQGLEFLIYFQGNSAPDKSGLPSDRFSAERTGGSVSTLTIQRTQQEDSAVYLCARSPTRLDSHNYGYTFGSGTRLTVV.

This chain joins TRBV20-1 and TRBJ1-2; a possible D gene is TRBD1 (6 bases). The V gene's germline CDR1 is DFQATT and CDR2 SNEGSKA (reference sequence). There are 13 residues in the CDR3. Trimming removed 6 bases at V and 5 bases at J, with 16 bases between. The CDR3 DNA reads TGCAGTGCCCTATTTGGGGGGGCGTATGGCTACACCTTC. It translates to CSALFGGAYGYTF.

The table lists this clonotype with a few counts. The chain employs TRBV13 and TRBJ2-7; D is undetermined. Germline loops: CDR1 PRHDT, CDR2 FYEKMQ (reference sequence). The CDR3 is 14 amino acids. Trimming cost V 4 bases and J 2 bases, with 12 bases left between them. As DNA, the CDR3 is TGTGCCAGCAGCTCATACGGGTTCCCCTACGAGCAGTACTTC. Protein product: CASSSYGFPYEQYF.

This clonotype was picked up many times. V gene TRBV4-1 combines with J gene TRBJ2-7; TRBD1 might be the D (6 bases). Germline V gene data show CDR1 as MGHRA and CDR2 as YSYEKL. This CDR3 comprises 13 residues. The V gene lost 2 bases and the J gene lost 3 bases, with 8 bases spanning the gap. The CDR3 sequence: CASSQIQGYEQYF. The CDR3 nucleotides read TGCGCCAGCAGCCAAATACAGGGCTACGAGCAGTACTTC.

The chain combines TRBV7-3 with TRBJ1-1, with no clear D. From germline, CDR1 is SGHTA and CDR2 FQGTGA. The CDR3 runs 15 residues. V shed 5 bases and J shed 0 bases, with 13 bases lying between them. CDR3 loop: CASSPILLMNTEAFF. In DNA form, the CDR3 reads TGTGCCAGCAGCCCCATACTCCTCATGAACACTGAAGCTTTCTTT.

V is TRBV7-9 and J is TRBJ2-2; no clear D. In germline, CDR1 is SEHNR, CDR2 FQNEAQ (reference sequence). The V and J ends lost 1 base and 3 bases respectively, with 6 bases between them. This CDR3 spans 14 amino acids. The DNA for the CDR3 is TGTGCCAGCAGCTTAGAATTGCACACCGGGGAGCTGTTTTTT. Translating it yields CASSLELHTGELFF.

There are a few counts of this clonotype. This chain connects TRBV5-4 to TRBJ2-4, with D possibly called TRBD1 or TRBD2 (6 bases each). The CDR3 length is 17 residues. Deletions cut 4 bases from V and 0 bases from J, with 17 bases between. CDR1 and CDR2 from the germline V gene are SGHNT and YYREEE (reference sequence). CDR3 residues: CASSKEGGYSAKNIQYF. The CDR3 nucleotides read TGTGCCAGCAGCAAGGAGGGGGGATACTCAGCCAAAAACATTCAGTACTTC. Full variable domain (missing parts from reference TRBV5-4 and TRBJ2-4): ETGVTQSPTHLIKTRGQQVTLRCSSQSGHNTVSWYQQALGQGPQFIFQYYREEENGRGNFPPRFSGLQFPNYSSELNVNALELDDSALYLCASSKEGGYSAKNIQYFGAGTRLSVL.

This chain joins TRBV4-2 and TRBJ2-7; 8 bases agree with TRBD2. CDR3 length equals 14 residues. Trimming cost V 3 bases and J 2 bases; bases outside gene matches: 3. The germline V gene encodes CDR1 LGHNA and CDR2 YNFKEQ. In DNA, the CDR3 is TGTGCCAGCAGCCACCGGGGGGGAGCCTACGAGCAGTACTTC. This translates into CASSHRGGAYEQYF.